A selection of T cell receptor beta chains follows, all from one sample in a study of blood T cell repertoires in COVID-19. Assay used: immunoSEQ multiplex PCR; TCRdb lists only in-frame clones, some missing. The profile shows around 450,000 clones, 90% of them singletons. The sequenced sample consisted of PBMCs or T cells enriched from blood (not recorded which). All receptors come from a man aged 18-30 years who had recovered from COVID-19. Each CDR3 is given with its conserved first and last residue. A D gene is named only where the DNA matches it firmly. Clone size is stated in some rows and not others, as once, few, many or a class when expanded.

J gene: TRBJ1-1
D gene: .
clone size: .
V gene: TRBV6-5
CDR3 DNA: TGTGCCAGCAGTTACTCAGCTGTAACTGAAGCTTTCTTT
CDR3 protein: CASSYSAVTEAFF

J gene: TRBJ1-2
D gene: .
clone size: .
V gene: TRBV6-4
CDR3 DNA: TGTGCCAGCAGTGAAGTCAGGGAAAGCTATGGCTACACCTTC
CDR3 protein: CASSEVRESYGYTF

J gene: TRBJ2-3
D gene: .
clone size: .
V gene: TRBV2
CDR3 DNA: TGTGCCAGCAGTGGCCAGGGACAAGATACGCAGTATTTT
CDR3 protein: CASSGQGQDTQYF

J gene: TRBJ1-4
D gene: .
clone size: .
V gene: TRBV9
CDR3 DNA: TGTGCCCGTAGTCCCCGTCGAGTTCGGGAAAAACTGTTTTTT
CDR3 protein: CARSPRRVREKLFF

J gene: TRBJ2-5
D gene: TRBD1
clone size: .
V gene: TRBV29-1
CDR3 DNA: TGCAGCCTTACAGGGGGTACGGGTACGGAGACCCAGTACTTC
CDR3 protein: CSLTGGTGTETQYF

J gene: TRBJ2-7
D gene: TRBD1
clone size: .
V gene: TRBV27
CDR3 DNA: TGTGCCGGGGGACAGGGATGGACTAGTATAGGCAAACTGGGCTACGAGCAGTACTTC
CDR3 protein: CAGGQGWTSIGKLGYEQYF

J gene: TRBJ1-6
D gene: .
clone size: .
V gene: TRBV19
CDR3 DNA: TGTGCCAGTAGTATTGGACAGTGGGATTCACCCCTCCACTTT
CDR3 protein: CASSIGQWDSPLHF

J gene: TRBJ1-6
D gene: .
clone size: .
V gene: TRBV7-2
CDR3 DNA: TGTGCCAGCAGACGACAAATTTTTTCTAATTCACCCCTCCACTTT
CDR3 protein: CASRRQIFSNSPLHF

J gene: TRBJ1-5
D gene: .
clone size: .
V gene: TRBV27
CDR3 DNA: TGTGCCAGCAGGACCCGGGACACAAATCAGCCCCAGCATTTT
CDR3 protein: CASRTRDTNQPQHF

J gene: TRBJ1-2
D gene: TRBD1
clone size: .
V gene: TRBV19
CDR3 DNA: TGTGCCAGTAGTATCTCTGGCCCCGGACAGGGCGGAAAAGGCTACACCTTC
CDR3 protein: CASSISGPGQGGKGYTF

J gene: TRBJ1-2
D gene: .
clone size: .
V gene: TRBV30
CDR3 DNA: TGTGCCTGGAGTGGCCACACAGCCAACTATGGCTACACCTTC
CDR3 protein: CAWSGHTANYGYTF

J gene: TRBJ2-5
D gene: TRBD2
clone size: .
V gene: TRBV10-2
CDR3 DNA: TGCGCCAGCAGACTAGCGGGGCAAGAGACCCAGTACTTC
CDR3 protein: CASRLAGQETQYF

J gene: TRBJ1-2
D gene: .
clone size: .
V gene: TRBV5-1
CDR3 DNA: TGCGCCAGCAGCCTGGGGGCAGGCGGCTACACCTTC
CDR3 protein: CASSLGAGGYTF

J gene: TRBJ1-1
D gene: .
clone size: .
V gene: TRBV18
CDR3 DNA: TGTGCCAGCTCACCACCGGACAAAAACACTGAAGCTTTCTTT
CDR3 protein: CASSPPDKNTEAFF

J gene: TRBJ2-1
D gene: .
clone size: few
V gene: TRBV5-1
CDR3 DNA: TGCGCCAGCAGCTTGACCGGGATCCCGAATGAGCAGTTCTTC
CDR3 protein: CASSLTGIPNEQFF

J gene: TRBJ2-1
D gene: .
clone size: .
V gene: TRBV19
CDR3 DNA: TGTGCCACGACGACAGGTTTCTCCTACAATGAGCAGTTCTTC
CDR3 protein: CATTTGFSYNEQFF

J gene: TRBJ2-7
D gene: TRBD1
clone size: .
V gene: TRBV6-5
CDR3 DNA: TGTGCCAGCATTCGACGGGACAGGGGCTCCTACGAGCAGTACTTC
CDR3 protein: CASIRRDRGSYEQYF

J gene: TRBJ1-6
D gene: .
clone size: once
V gene: TRBV19
CDR3 DNA: TGTGCCAGTAGTATGCGGGCGGGGTATAATTCACCCCTCCACTTT
CDR3 protein: CASSMRAGYNSPLHF

J gene: TRBJ1-1
D gene: .
clone size: .
V gene: TRBV20-1
CDR3 DNA: TGCAGTGCTAGTCTCGGGTCTGAAGCTTTCTTT
CDR3 protein: CSASLGSEAFF

J gene: TRBJ1-2
D gene: TRBD1
clone size: .
V gene: TRBV2
CDR3 DNA: TGTGCCAGCGGGGGACAGGGTGGATATGGCTACACCTTC
CDR3 protein: CASGGQGGYGYTF

J gene: TRBJ1-5
D gene: TRBD1
clone size: .
V gene: TRBV6-1
CDR3 DNA: TGTGCCAGCAGTGGGGGGACAGGGGGCATCGGCAATCAGCCCCAGCATTTT
CDR3 protein: CASSGGTGGIGNQPQHF

J gene: TRBJ1-1
D gene: .
clone size: .
V gene: TRBV10-1
CDR3 DNA: TGCGCCAGCAGTGAGTCAGGGAGCGCTGAAGCTTTCTTT
CDR3 protein: CASSESGSAEAFF

J gene: TRBJ1-1
D gene: .
clone size: .
V gene: TRBV14
CDR3 DNA: TGTGCCAGCAGCGGGTCGGGGAGGGGAGCTTTCTTT
CDR3 protein: CASSGSGRGAFF